These 21 T cell receptor beta chains came from one sample sequenced in a study of regulatory T cells in long-lasting Graves disease. Indicated time point: persistent/refractory GD, antithyroid drugs over 5 years with positive TRAb. The TCR library was made from RNA extracted from PBMCs. CDR3 regions were amplified by Arm-PCR using iRepertoire HTBI primers to build TCR beta libraries. TCRdb redid the calling of the multiplex PCR reads with MiXCR, one entry per CDR3 protein. The sample consists of a few hundred thousand distinct CDR3 sequences, roughly 20% of them appearing once. Sample: peripheral blood mononuclear cells (PBMCs), taken when the disease was refractory, from a patient treated with antithyroid drugs. The receptors were sampled from a woman in her thirties or forties with Graves disease.

The table lists this clonotype with a count of one. The chain recombines TRBV19 with TRBJ2-3; D unresolved. CDR1 and CDR2 (germline): LNHDA, SQIVND (reference sequence). This CDR3 has 16 residues. Trimming cost V 4 bases and J 3 bases, with 17 bases left between them. The CDR3 coding sequence is TGTGCCAGTAGTAAAGGAGCCTTTCCTCGAACAGATACGCAGTATTTT. Translated: CASSKGAFPRTDTQYF. The full variable domain, in which reference TRBV19 and TRBJ2-3 provide the parts outside the CDR3, is DGGITQSPKYLFRKEGQNVTLSCEQNLNHDAMYWYRQDPGQGLRLIYYSQIVNDFQKGDIAEGYSVSREKKESFPLTVTSAQKNPTAFYLCASSKGAFPRTDTQYFGPGTRLTVL.

This chain links TRBV3-1 with TRBJ1-5; 7 positions agree with TRBD1. J gave up 11 bases and V 0 bases, and 1 base lay outside the gene matches. The CDR3 loop spans 12 amino acids. Germline V gene lookup returns CDR1 LGHDT and CDR2 YNNKEL (reference sequence). The CDR3 DNA sequence: TGTGCCAGCAGCCAAGAGGGACAGTCCCAGCATTTT. It encodes CASSQEGQSQHF.

This clonotype occurred a few times. The chain combines TRBV12-3 or TRBV12-4 with TRBJ1-5; weak D call: TRBD1 (5 bases). V was trimmed by 3 bases and J by 4 bases, leaving 10 bases between them. The CDR3 length is 14 residues. The CDR3 reads CASSFFDSNQPQHF. Written as DNA, the CDR3 is TGTGCCAGCAGTTTTTTCGACAGTAATCAGCCCCAGCATTTT.

The table lists this clonotype with many counts. This rearrangement joins TRBV12-3 or TRBV12-4 to TRBJ2-7, with a tentative D call TRBD2 (5 bases). The CDR3 is 12 amino acids. Trimming cost V 7 bases and J 4 bases, with 11 bases left between them. The CDR3 DNA reads TGTGCCAGCACCAAGGACTTTTACGAGCAGTACTTC. It specifies CASTKDFYEQYF.

The chain uses TRBV9 and TRBJ2-7, with TRBD2 as a possible D gene (6 bases). Per the germline V gene, CDR1 is SGDLS and CDR2 is YYNGEE. Trimming stripped 4 bases from V and 6 bases from J, with 14 bases between. The CDR3 is 13 residues long. The DNA of the CDR3 is TGTGCCAGCAGCCCCGGAGGGTCGTTCGAGCAGTACTTC. This gives the protein CASSPGGSFEQYF.

Details on this clonotype: This may come from a read error, since a much larger clone is one base off. V and J are TRBV28 and TRBJ2-4, with 7 bases matching TRBD1. J gave up 0 bases and V 5 bases, and 7 bases lay outside the gene matches. The germline CDR1 and CDR2 sequences are MDHEN and SYDVKM. CDR3 length equals 16 residues. Written as DNA, the CDR3 is TGTGCCAGCAGTCAACAGGGGCTCATAGCCAAAAACATTCAGTACTTC. Its translation: CASSQQGLIAKNIQYF.

This chain joins TRBV12-3 or TRBV12-4 and TRBJ2-1; 10 bases align to TRBD2. The trim removed 3 bases at V and 7 bases at J, leaving 6 bases unmatched. The CDR3 spans 15 residues. DNA of the CDR3: TGTGCCAGCAGTTTCTTAGCGGGAGGTTTTAATGAGCAGTTCTTC. Amino acid sequence: CASSFLAGGFNEQFF.

This clonotype was detected many times. The V and J genes are TRBV29-1 and TRBJ2-5, with no clear D. V was shortened by 4 bases and J by 1 base, with 4 bases between the two germline ends. Per the germline V gene, CDR1 is SQVTM and CDR2 is ANQGSEA. This CDR3 comprises 11 residues. The CDR3 DNA follows: TGCAGCGTTGTTCCCCAAGAGACCCAGTACTTC. It is translated as CSVVPQETQYF.

J is TRBJ2-1 and V is TRBV27; weak D call: TRBD2 (6 bases). The CDR3 spans 15 residues. The germline V gene encodes CDR1 MNHEY and CDR2 SMNVEV (reference sequence). V lost 8 bases to trimming and J lost 7 bases, with 21 bases between them. The CDR3 nucleotides are TGTGCCAGCCGAAAAGGACTCGGGAGCACGAATGAGCAGTTCTTC. This codes for CASRKGLGSTNEQFF.

This clonotype occurred many times. The chain combines TRBV6-1 with TRBJ1-2, with 7 bases that match TRBD1. Germline-derived CDR1 and CDR2 are MNHNS and SASEGT. The CDR3 extends over 13 amino acids. After removal of 7 bases from V and 7 bases from J, the junction contained 9 bases not matched to a gene. The DNA for the CDR3 is TGTGCCAGCATAGGGGGCCCGAGTGGTGGCTACACCTTC. It encodes CASIGGPSGGYTF.

This clonotype was counted ten times or more. V is TRBV27 and J is TRBJ2-7, with 8 bases fitting TRBD2. Trimming took 2 bases from V and 3 from J; bases not matched to a gene: 6. This CDR3 has 15 residues. Germline V gene data show CDR1 as MNHEY and CDR2 as SMNVEV (reference sequence). The CDR3 DNA reads TGTGCCAGCAGTTTAACGGGACTAGGGTTCTACGAGCAGTACTTC. Its translation: CASSLTGLGFYEQYF.

The chain joins TRBV24-1 to TRBJ1-6; no firm D call. The germline CDR1 and CDR2 sequences are KGHDR and SFDVKD. Trimming took 4 bases from V and 10 from J, leaving 7 bases between them. This CDR3 spans 12 amino acids. The chain's CDR3 is CATSDRGSPLHF. CDR3 coding DNA: TGTGCCACCAGTGACAGAGGGTCACCCCTCCACTTT.

This clonotype was detected only a few times. The chain combines TRBV29-1 with TRBJ1-1, with 7 bases aligning to TRBD1. This CDR3 has 14 residues. Trimming at V came to 6 bases and at J to 4 bases, leaving 11 bases not matched to a gene. Per germline, CDR1 SQVTM and CDR2 ANQGSEA. The CDR3 DNA reads as TGCAGCGTCGGAGCCGGGACAGTGGGCACTGAAGCTTTCTTT. Amino acid sequence: CSVGAGTVGTEAFF.

This clonotype occurred many times. The rearrangement joins TRBV28 to TRBJ1-1, with no clear D. Trimming left V 1 base short and J 1 base short, with 10 bases between. Germline V lookup: CDR1 MDHEN, CDR2 SYDVKM. The CDR3 covers 15 residues. Here the CDR3 reads CASSLFQETNTEAFF. Written as DNA, the CDR3 is TGTGCCAGCAGTTTATTTCAAGAAACGAACACTGAAGCTTTCTTT.

The chain combines TRBV18 with TRBJ2-1; TRBD1 aligns across 10 bases. V shed 3 bases, J shed 2 bases, and the junction held 1 base outside the gene matches. Germline V gene sequence: CDR1 KGHSH, CDR2 LQKENI. This CDR3 region has 15 residues. In DNA form, the CDR3 reads TGTGCCAGCTCACCCGGACAGGGGGCCTACAATGAGCAGTTCTTC. Translation gives CASSPGQGAYNEQFF.

This clonotype was picked up a small number of times. The V call is TRBV7-2, the J call TRBJ1-6, with D maybe TRBD1 (5 bases). V lost 2 bases and J lost 8, with 16 bases in between. Germline V gene lookup returns CDR1 SGHTA and CDR2 FQGNSA. This CDR3 contains 16 residues. CDR3 nucleotides: TGTGCCAGCAGCTTAATGTTCGGGACGCGGTATTCACCCCTCCACTTT. Protein: CASSLMFGTRYSPLHF.

This clonotype was recorded a few times. This chain joins TRBV11-1 and TRBJ2-3; D is unresolved. CDR1 is SGHAT, CDR2 FQDESV, per germline (reference sequence). The CDR3 is 12 residues long. The germline V and J ends were trimmed by 0 bases and 8 bases, with 6 bases remaining between them. The CDR3 is CASSLAVGTQYF. The CDR3 coding sequence is TGTGCCAGCAGCTTAGCTGTAGGTACGCAGTATTTT.

Details on this clonotype: With a much larger clone just one base away, this may be a read error. This rearrangement joins TRBV6-2 or TRBV6-3 to TRBJ2-2, with D possibly being TRBD1 (6 bases). V lost 5 bases and J 5 bases, leaving 12 bases between the germline ends. This CDR3 spans 14 amino acids. Germline V gene lookup returns CDR1 MNHEY and CDR2 SVGEGT. CDR3 nucleotide sequence: TGTGCCAGCAGTGGCGTACAGGGTACCGGGGAGCTGTTTTTT. Translation gives CASSGVQGTGELFF.

This clonotype came up many times. The CDR3 DNA follows: TGTGCCAGCAGCTTACGTCTAACGGGGACTGGGGCCAACGTCCTGACTTTC. It encodes CASSLRLTGTGANVLTF. The chain combines TRBV7-2 with TRBJ2-6; a weak D match, TRBD2 (5 bases). The V end lost 2 bases, the J end lost 2 bases, and 13 bases lay between the germline ends. The CDR3 has 17 residues. CDR1 and CDR2 (germline): SGHTA, FQGNSA. Drawing the rest from reference TRBV7-2 and TRBJ2-6, the complete variable domain is GAGVSQSPSNKVTEKGKDVELRCDPISGHTALYWYRQSLGQGLEFLIYFQGNSAPDKSGLPSDRFSAERTGGSVSTLTIQRTQQEDSAVYLCASSLRLTGTGANVLTFGAGSRLTVL.

This clonotype was seen repeatedly, ten times or more. CDR3 nucleotides: TGTGCCAGCAGCCCGACTGTGGGCACTGAAGCTTTCTTT. Translation: CASSPTVGTEAFF. The V gene is TRBV7-3, the J gene TRBJ1-1; D unclear. The CDR3 totals 13 residues. V lost 5 bases, J lost 4 bases, and 11 bases lay in between. In germline, CDR1 is SGHTA, CDR2 FQGTGA.

This clonotype appeared a few times. J is TRBJ2-3 and V is TRBV28, with 14 nucleotides matching TRBD2. The trim removed 4 bases at V and 5 bases at J, leaving 11 bases unmatched. This CDR3 comprises 18 residues. The germline V gene has CDR1 MDHEN and CDR2 SYDVKM. This CDR3 reads CASSSGLAGAGAGDTQYF. In nucleotides, the CDR3 is TGTGCCAGCAGTTCGGGACTAGCGGGAGCGGGTGCCGGAGATACGCAGTATTTT.